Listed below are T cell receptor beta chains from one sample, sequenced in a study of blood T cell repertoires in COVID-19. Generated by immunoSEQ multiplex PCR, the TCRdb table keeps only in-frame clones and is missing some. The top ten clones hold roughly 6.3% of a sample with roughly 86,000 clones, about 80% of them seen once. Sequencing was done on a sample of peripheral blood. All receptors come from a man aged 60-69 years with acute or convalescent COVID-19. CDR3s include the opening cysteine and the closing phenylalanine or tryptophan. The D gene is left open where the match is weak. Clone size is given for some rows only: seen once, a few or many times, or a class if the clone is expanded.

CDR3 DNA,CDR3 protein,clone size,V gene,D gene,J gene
TGTGCCAGCAGCGCGGGACTTCTGAGCTCCTACAATGAGCAGTTCTTC,CASSAGLLSSYNEQFF,NA,TRBV9,NA,TRBJ2-1
TGTGCCAGCAGCGTAGGACAGGGGAATTCACCCCTCCACTTT,CASSVGQGNSPLHF,NA,TRBV9,TRBD1,TRBJ1-6
TGCGCCAGCAGCCATTCGCGGAGCTCCTACAATGAGCAGTTCTTC,CASSHSRSSYNEQFF,NA,TRBV4-1,NA,TRBJ2-1
TGTGCCAGCAGCTTGACAGGAGCCTACAATGAGCAGTTCTTC,CASSLTGAYNEQFF,NA,TRBV7-9,NA,TRBJ2-1
TGCGCCAGCAGCTTGGAGGGAGCGACTGAAGCTTTCTTT,CASSLEGATEAFF,NA,TRBV5-1,NA,TRBJ1-1
TGTGCCAGCAGCTTAGGGGGAGACACAGATACGCAGTATTTT,CASSLGGDTDTQYF,NA,TRBV13,NA,TRBJ2-3
TGTGCGAAACTCAGAGGAGGGATAATCGGCTACACCTTC,CAKLRGGIIGYTF,NA,TRBV7-9,NA,TRBJ1-2
TGCGCCAGCAGCTGGACCGGGACAGGCTACACTGAAGCTTTCTTT,CASSWTGTGYTEAFF,NA,TRBV4-3,TRBD1,TRBJ1-1
TGTGCCAGCAGCTCATCAAATTCAGATACGCAGTATTTT,CASSSSNSDTQYF,NA,TRBV7-9,NA,TRBJ2-3
TGTGCCAGCAGCAATACCTTAGACAGAGAGACCCAGTACTTC,CASSNTLDRETQYF,NA,TRBV5-6,NA,TRBJ2-5
TGTGCCAGTAGTCCTCTTGAAGCGGGAAGGGCTGAAGCTTTCTTT,CASSPLEAGRAEAFF,NA,TRBV19,NA,TRBJ1-1
TGTGCCACTCGGACTAGCGGGGGGGCGTACAATGAGCAGTTCTTC,CATRTSGGAYNEQFF,NA,TRBV3-1/TRBV3-2,TRBD2,TRBJ2-1
TGTGCCATCAGGGAGACTGGGAACACTGAAGCTTTCTTT,CAIRETGNTEAFF,once,TRBV10-3,NA,TRBJ1-1
TGTGCCACCGGGGGGGCGGCTGGAAACACCATATATTTT,CATGGAAGNTIYF,NA,TRBV10-3,NA,TRBJ1-3
TGTGCCATCGATCCCGGGACAGGGAACACTGAAGCTTTCTTT,CAIDPGTGNTEAFF,NA,TRBV10-3,TRBD1,TRBJ1-1
TGCGCCAGCAGCTACCTAGATGGCGGAGCGAACACTGAAGCTTTCTTT,CASSYLDGGANTEAFF,NA,TRBV4-1,NA,TRBJ1-1
TGTGCCAGCAGAACGGGGGTCGATAGCAATCAGCCCCAGCATTTT,CASRTGVDSNQPQHF,NA,TRBV6-5,NA,TRBJ1-5
TGTGCCAGCAGCCCTAGGGGTTACGTGCAGTTCTTC,CASSPRGYVQFF,few,TRBV14,NA,TRBJ2-1
TGCGCCAGTGCTCTCAGGGGTCGGTACAATGAGCAGTTCTTC,CASALRGRYNEQFF,NA,TRBV5-1,NA,TRBJ2-1
TGTGCCAGCAGCTTAGCGGACAGTGACACTGAAGCTTTCTTT,CASSLADSDTEAFF,once,TRBV7-8,NA,TRBJ1-1
TGTGCCAGCAGCCAGTCGACGGCTAGCACTGAGCAGTTCTTC,CASSQSTASTEQFF,NA,TRBV14,NA,TRBJ2-1
TGTGCCAGCAGCTTAGCTATGGCGAGGCTACTCTCTGGAAACACCATATATTTT,CASSLAMARLLSGNTIYF,NA,TRBV7-8,NA,TRBJ1-3
TGTGCCAGTAGTATAGCCCGGGAAGGGTTAAACACTGAAGCTTTCTTT,CASSIAREGLNTEAFF,NA,TRBV19,NA,TRBJ1-1
TGCAGCGTCCAACCACTAGCGGGGGCGGAAGATACGCAGTATTTT,CSVQPLAGAEDTQYF,NA,TRBV29-1,TRBD2,TRBJ2-3
TGTGCCAGCAGCCTACGGGACAGAAGCACAGATACGCAGTATTTT,CASSLRDRSTDTQYF,NA,TRBV7-3,TRBD1,TRBJ2-3
TGTGCCAGCAGTTCGACAGCTAACTATGGCTACACCTTC,CASSSTANYGYTF,NA,TRBV28,NA,TRBJ1-2
TGTGCCAGCAGCTTTAGTAGCAGAGAGCAGTACTTC,CASSFSSREQYF,NA,TRBV11-2,NA,TRBJ2-7
TGTGCCAGCAGCTTGCCCGGACAGAACTATGGCTACACCTTC,CASSLPGQNYGYTF,NA,TRBV5-4,NA,TRBJ1-2
TGTGCCAGCAGGGGACAGGGTGGAAACACCATATATTTT,CASRGQGGNTIYF,NA,TRBV5-4,TRBD1,TRBJ1-3
TGTGCCAGCAGCAAGACAGGGGAGCGAGATACGCAGTATTTT,CASSKTGERDTQYF,NA,TRBV11-3,TRBD1,TRBJ2-3
TGTGCCAGCAGCTTAGCTTCCGGTCCCCGCTACGAGCAGTACTTC,CASSLASGPRYEQYF,NA,TRBV7-9,NA,TRBJ2-7
TGTGCCAGCAGTTACTCGAACAGGCCCGCTGAAGCTTTCTTT,CASSYSNRPAEAFF,NA,TRBV6-5,NA,TRBJ1-1
TGTGCCAGCAGCTTACTAAGCTCCTACGAGCAGTACTTC,CASSLLSSYEQYF,NA,TRBV5-5,NA,TRBJ2-7
TGTGCCACCAGCAGAGATCTGGGGGGAGGTGAAAAACTGTTTTTT,CATSRDLGGGEKLFF,once,TRBV15,NA,TRBJ1-4
TGTGCCAGCACTCCTCTCTCGCTCTACACCGGACAGGGAAGCAATCAGCCCCAGCATTTT,CASTPLSLYTGQGSNQPQHF,NA,TRBV28,TRBD1,TRBJ1-5
TGTGCCACCAGTGGCCCCGGGACAGGTAAATCCTACGAGCAGTACTTC,CATSGPGTGKSYEQYF,NA,TRBV24-1,TRBD1,TRBJ2-7
TGTGCCAGCAGCTTAGTGCGAGGCTCCTACGAGCAGTACTTC,CASSLVRGSYEQYF,NA,TRBV11-2,NA,TRBJ2-7
TGTGCCAGCAGCTCTTACCCGGGACAGGGGTCCTACAATGAGCAGTTCTTC,CASSSYPGQGSYNEQFF,few,TRBV7-2,TRBD1,TRBJ2-1
TGTGCCAGCAGTGCCGGCAATGAGCAGTTCTTC,CASSAGNEQFF,NA,TRBV2,NA,TRBJ2-1
TGCGCCAGCAGTGATTCAGCGAACAGGGATAGCAATCAGCCCCAGCATTTT,CASSDSANRDSNQPQHF,NA,TRBV10-1,NA,TRBJ1-5
TGCAGCGTTGAAGATGCTAGCGGGGGACCTCTGAACACCGGGGAGCTGTTTTTT,CSVEDASGGPLNTGELFF,NA,TRBV29-1,TRBD2,TRBJ2-2
TGTGCCAGTAGCATCCAGGGGAACACTGAAGCTTTCTTT,CASSIQGNTEAFF,NA,TRBV19,NA,TRBJ1-1
TGTGCCAGTAGTCCTCCACCGGGACACCTTAATGAAAAACTGTTTTTT,CASSPPPGHLNEKLFF,NA,TRBV19,NA,TRBJ1-4
TGTGCCAGTAGTATCGCCGGGGTGGACAGGGGGCCCGAATACACTGAAGCTTTCTTT,CASSIAGVDRGPEYTEAFF,NA,TRBV19,TRBD1,TRBJ1-1
TGTGCCACCAGTGAGGGACAGCTACTTTCACCCCTCCACTTT,CATSEGQLLSPLHF,once,TRBV24-1,TRBD1,TRBJ1-6
TGCAGCGTTGAACAGGGGGATGAAAAACTGTTTTTT,CSVEQGDEKLFF,NA,TRBV29-1,TRBD1,TRBJ1-4
TGTGCCATCAGATCTCAGGGTCACACTGAAGCTTTCTTT,CAIRSQGHTEAFF,NA,TRBV10-3,NA,TRBJ1-1
TGTGCCAGCTCACCGGTCTGGCAGGGGGAGACCCAGTACTTC,CASSPVWQGETQYF,NA,TRBV18,NA,TRBJ2-5
TGCGCCAGCAGCCAGGGAGGACAGGCTAGCACAGATACGCAGTATTTT,CASSQGGQASTDTQYF,NA,TRBV4-3,NA,TRBJ2-3
TGTGCCAGCAGCGTAGGGACATTTATGAACACTGAAGCTTTCTTT,CASSVGTFMNTEAFF,NA,TRBV9,NA,TRBJ1-1
TGTGCCACCAGTGATCCGGGGACTGGAAACACCATATATTTT,CATSDPGTGNTIYF,NA,TRBV24-1,NA,TRBJ1-3
TGCGCCAGCAGCTTGGAGCGCCCGAACACTGAAGCTTTCTTT,CASSLERPNTEAFF,NA,TRBV5-1,NA,TRBJ1-1
TGTGCCACCAGCAGAGCCGGGACAGGGGAAATGAACACTGAAGCTTTCTTT,CATSRAGTGEMNTEAFF,NA,TRBV15,TRBD1,TRBJ1-1
TGTGCCAGCAGCCAAGAAAGGGGGAGAGACAATGAGCAGTTCTTC,CASSQERGRDNEQFF,NA,TRBV14,NA,TRBJ2-1
TGTGCCAGCAGTTCCAGAGGGGGAAGGGTTGATCAGCCCCAGCATTTT,CASSSRGGRVDQPQHF,NA,TRBV6-2/TRBV6-3,NA,TRBJ1-5
TGTGCCAGCAGCTTAGGGACAGGGGGCGCGACTCTTGGTCAGCCCCAGCATTTT,CASSLGTGGATLGQPQHF,NA,TRBV7-9,TRBD1,TRBJ1-5
TGTGCCAGCAGTTACTTCGGTACGGGTAACTATGGCTACACCTTC,CASSYFGTGNYGYTF,once,TRBV6-6,NA,TRBJ1-2
TGTGCCAGCACCCTCCCAGGGGCGAAAGGGGGCATTAGCTACGAGCAGTACTTC,CASTLPGAKGGISYEQYF,once,TRBV2,TRBD1,TRBJ2-7
TGCGCCAGCAGCCAAGCCCCCTATCGGCAGTTCTTC,CASSQAPYRQFF,NA,TRBV4-1,NA,TRBJ2-1